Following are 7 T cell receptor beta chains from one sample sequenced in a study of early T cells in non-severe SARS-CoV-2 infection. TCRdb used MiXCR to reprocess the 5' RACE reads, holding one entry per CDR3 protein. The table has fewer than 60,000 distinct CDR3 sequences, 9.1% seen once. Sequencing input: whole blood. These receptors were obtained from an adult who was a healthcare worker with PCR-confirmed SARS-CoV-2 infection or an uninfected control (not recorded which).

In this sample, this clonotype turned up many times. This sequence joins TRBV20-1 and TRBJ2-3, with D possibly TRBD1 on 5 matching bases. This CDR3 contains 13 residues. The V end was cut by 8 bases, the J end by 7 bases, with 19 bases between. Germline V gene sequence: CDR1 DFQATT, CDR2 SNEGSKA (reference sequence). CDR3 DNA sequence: TGCAGTCAGGGTAGCCTCACGCTCAATACGCAGTATTTT. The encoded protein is CSQGSLTLNTQYF.

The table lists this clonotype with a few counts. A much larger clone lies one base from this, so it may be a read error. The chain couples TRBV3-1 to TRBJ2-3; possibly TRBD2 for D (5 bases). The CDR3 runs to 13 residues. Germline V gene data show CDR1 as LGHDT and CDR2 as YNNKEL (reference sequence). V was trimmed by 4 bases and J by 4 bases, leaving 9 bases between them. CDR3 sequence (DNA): TGTGCCAGCAGCCTAAGGACTCCAGATACGCAGTATTTT. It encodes CASSLRTPDTQYF.

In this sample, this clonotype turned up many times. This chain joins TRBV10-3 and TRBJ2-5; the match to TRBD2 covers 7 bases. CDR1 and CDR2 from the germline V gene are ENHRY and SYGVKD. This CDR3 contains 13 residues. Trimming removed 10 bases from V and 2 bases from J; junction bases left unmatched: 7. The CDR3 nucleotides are TGTGCCACCCTAGCGGAGACACAAGAGACCCAGTACTTC. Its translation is CATLAETQETQYF.

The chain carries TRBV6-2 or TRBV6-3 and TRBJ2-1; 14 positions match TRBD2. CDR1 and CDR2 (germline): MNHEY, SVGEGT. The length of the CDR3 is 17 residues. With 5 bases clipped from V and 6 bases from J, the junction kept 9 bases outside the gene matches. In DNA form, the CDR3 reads TGTGCCAGCAGTCTCAGGACTAGCGGGAGGAAGAGCAATGAGCAGTTCTTC. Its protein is CASSLRTSGRKSNEQFF.

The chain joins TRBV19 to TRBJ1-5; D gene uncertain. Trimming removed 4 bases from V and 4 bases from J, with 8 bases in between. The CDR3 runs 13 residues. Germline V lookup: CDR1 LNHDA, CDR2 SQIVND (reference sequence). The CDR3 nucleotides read TGTGCCAGTAGTAGGACGGAGAATCAGCCCCAGCATTTT. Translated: CASSRTENQPQHF.

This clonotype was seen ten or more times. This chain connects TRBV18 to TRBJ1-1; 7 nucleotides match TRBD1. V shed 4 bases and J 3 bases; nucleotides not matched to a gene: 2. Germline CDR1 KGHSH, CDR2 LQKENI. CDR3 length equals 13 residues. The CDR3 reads CASSQGADTEAFF. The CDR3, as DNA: TGTGCCAGCTCACAGGGGGCGGACACTGAAGCTTTCTTT.

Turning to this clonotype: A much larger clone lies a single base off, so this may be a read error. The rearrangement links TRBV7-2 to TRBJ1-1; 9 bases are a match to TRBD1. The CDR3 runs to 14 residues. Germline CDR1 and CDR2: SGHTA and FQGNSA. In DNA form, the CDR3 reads TGTGCCGGCAGCTTAAAGGGACAGGGTGTCGGAGCTTTCTTT. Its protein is CAGSLKGQGVGAFF.